The present TCR beta chain was sequenced within a study of CXCR3-negative and CXCR3-positive naive CD8 T cells. Findings and limits, study-wide: Naive cells that were CXCR3-positive had more hydrophobic TRB CDR3s (compared with CXCR3-negative naive cells). Memory cells showed distinct TRBV-TRBJ patterns, while the two naive subsets matched.

Germline loops: CDR1 DFQATT, CDR2 SNEGSKA (reference sequence). The CDR3 length is 15 residues. Via 5' RACE with UMI labels, TRB cDNA libraries were prepared. From the 5' RACE reads, TCRdb lists one entry per CDR3 protein and no DNA. Its table records about 130,000 distinct CDR3 sequences. Comments on this clonotype: Its antigen is unknown.

This TCR derives from a human donor in good health. Some clones in this sample may be carry-over from other donors' samples. The sequenced sample consisted of naive CXCR3+ CD8+ T cells from blood. Subset in this sample: CD45RO-CCR7+CD27+CD95- naive CD8+ T cells expressing CXCR3 (TNR3+). The chain links TRBV20-1 to TRBJ1-2; no DNA is available, so the TRBD1 call from TCRdb remains unchecked. The CDR3 spells CSASTGQVDLYGYTF.